Reported below is one T cell receptor (beta chain). What this receptor recognizes is not known. No base quality values were provided; no much bigger clone lies one nucleotide off. The cohort comprised 670 or so healthy bone marrow donors. At the time of sampling, all cohort members were nominally healthy, though unrecorded immune exposures were likely present. The donor was CMV seronegative and was included in the group of 352 seronegative cohort members. Each donor provided a peripheral blood sample, and peripheral blood mononuclear cells were used for TCR beta sequencing. Genomic DNA was extracted from the blood cell samples with the Qiagen DNeasy Blood Extraction Kit. A distance of 11 bases separates the germline ends of V and J, which lose 0 bases and 6 bases respectively. Looking up the germline V gene (reference sequence) yields CDR1 GTSNPN and CDR2 SVGIG. Spanning cysteine to phenylalanine, the CDR3 consists of 13 amino acids. Only CDR3 DNA remains: 39 bases, in frame from the first base.

This sample was taken from a study of cytomegalovirus exposure and HLA in healthy donors (dated by TCRdb to about 2017). About the full investigation: An earlier analysis of several hundred of the donors reported 250 to 300 Gb of sequence data and 117 million unique TCR beta sequences obtained from around 170 million T cells. An early release covering roughly 600 HLA-typed donors comprised around 300 gigabases of sequencing data and some 79 million unique TCR sequences. Among the 398 genotyped donors, around 81% belonged to the genetic ancestry cluster associated with self-reported Caucasian donors. The study was designed to test whether signatures of past pathogen exposure could be identified by cataloging public T cell receptors. The study used immunosequencing to profile the T cell repertoires of 670 or so subjects and linked those repertoires to cytomegalovirus serostatus. In addition to the first cohort of approximately 670 subjects, a separate validation cohort of over 90 different subjects was used. High-throughput TCR immunosequencing, statistical association of individual TCRs with disease status, and machine learning were combined to predict cytomegalovirus infection status. In a later analysis, previously published TCR beta repertoires from about 670 donors were re-analyzed and high-resolution HLA genotyping was added so that TCR occurrence patterns could be studied. Rather than drawing on any new phenotypic data, the later analysis identified candidate immune exposures from TCR beta sequences and the way those sequences occurred across donors. An earlier analysis of around 640 of the donors used high-throughput TCR beta sequencing to judge whether each TCR beta V gene segment behaved as functional or pseudogenic. Donor age, sex, ethnicity and CMV serostatus were compiled together with the repertoire data. Genome-wide SNP genotypes for about 65% of the 666 donors were used in a later genetic analysis, which treated that subset as a discovery cohort. All discovery cohort repertoires had been generated on a single sequencing platform. HLA typing included class I and class II loci at four-digit resolution. Typing coverage varied by locus: about 620-630 donors for A, B, C, DRB1 and DQB1; roughly 520 for DQA1; around 570 for DPA1; roughly 450 for DPB1. Because of strong linkage in the cohort, five DR-DQ haplotypes were treated as single units for association and clustering. Among about 390 genotyped donors of the cohort, an average of approximately 250,000 unique TCR beta nucleotide sequences were sequenced per donor, roughly a sixth of them non-productive. Study-level results and caveats: About 15 rarely observed V segments, including chromosome 9 orphons, were excluded from the earlier analysis of a few hundred of the donors because counts were too low. A group of highly shared sequence variants was considered likely to be a technical artifact of the sequencing pipeline. It was suggested by the authors that the approach could potentially be generalized to other disease states and immunological phenotypes. A later analysis associated about 18,000 TCR beta sequences with specific HLA alleles at a false discovery rate of 0.05. Correlated functional status among segregating V segments might be attributable to linkage disequilibrium, but an unknown experimental factor could not be ruled out. Because the 87-base-pair reads could not distinguish some IMGT-functional V segments, including TRBV6-2 and TRBV6-3, those segments were excluded. In a later genetic analysis, a missense DCLRE1C variant was associated with V-gene and J-gene trimming of TCR beta chains, and the association was replicated in an independent cohort. In a later analysis, the rate of TCR association differed among HLA loci, with DRB1 alleles having the most associated TCRs and HLA-C alleles having the fewest. A later analysis reported that several top co-occurrence clusters appeared linked to parvovirus B19, influenza, CMV and Epstein-Barr virus. Compared with equally common non-associated chains, HLA-associated TCR beta chains in a later analysis were more clonally expanded and had lower generation probabilities. The study gave a list of about 170 TCR beta chains associated with cytomegalovirus. This cohort had only TCR beta chains sequenced, and the lack of alpha or paired-chain data limited which features could be detected. The presence/absence analyses assumed that sequencing depth was roughly uniform across donors, and that assumption may not be true. In vitro tests confirmed that a few of the cytomegalovirus-associated TCR beta chains recognize cytomegalovirus antigens. Cytomegalovirus status was reported to be diagnosed by the classifier with high specificity and sensitivity in both the original and validation cohorts. When HLA alleles, especially DR and DQ, strongly co-occurred, TCR associations were difficult to assign to individual alleles. In an earlier analysis of approximately 600 of the donors, most TCR beta V segments were observed in productive rearrangements about 87% or about 30% of the time, broadly matching IMGT annotations. While some public TCRs were present in many individuals, most TCR sequences turned up only very rarely across donors. A further reported finding was that TCR beta sequences accurately predicted the HLA-A and HLA-B alleles for most subjects in the first cohort. Because HLA typing was unavailable for some donors at each locus, only the typed subset was used in association tests. CMV serostatus was the only immune exposure information available for the cohort. In a later analysis, most CMV-associated TCR beta chains were found to appear HLA-restricted, with HLA associations seemingly driven largely by CMV exposure. Compared with the 666-donor mean, donors in an Asian-associated ancestry cluster had fewer N-insertions in productive TCRs, according to a later genetic analysis.

Library construction relied on the immunoSEQ multiplex PCR assay. For the multiplex PCR, a mixture combining 60 forward primers for TCR Vbeta segments and 13 reverse primers for TCR Jbeta segments was used. A multiplex PCR assay on genomic DNA amplified the CDR3 region of rearranged TCR beta genes. The amplified TCR beta libraries were sequenced on the Illumina HiSeq System as 87-base-pair reads. For the original study's pipeline: Across the 600 to 700 repertoires, a later analysis counted 78 million or so unique TCR beta chains, roughly 11 million of which were shared by at least two donors. Raw reads were error-corrected and collapsed into unique sequences with a nearest-neighbor algorithm that merged closely related sequences to remove PCR and sequencing errors. CDR3 sequences were aligned to IMGT reference sequences to assign V, D and J gene segments. For a sequence to be retained, at least a six-nucleotide match to both a V gene segment and a J gene segment was required. Rearrangements were called productive when the CDR3 lacked stop codons and stayed in frame with V and J; all others were non-productive. CDR3 was defined by IMGT convention, running from the second conserved V-encoded cysteine to the conserved J-encoded phenylalanine. The earlier analysis of around 640 of the donors excluded sequences that lacked an unambiguous match to a single V gene segment. In an earlier analysis of roughly 500 of the donors, V segments were called functional above 56.7% productive rearrangements and were called segregating when the between-donor standard deviation exceeded 5%. A statistical classification framework was developed to diagnose cytomegalovirus status using the catalog of TCR beta chain sequences. In a later analysis, V and J genes were assigned by comparing TCR nucleotide sequences against IMGT/GENE-DB human TR gene sequences. The TCRdist pipeline was used in a later analysis to assign CDR3 sequences and most-parsimonious VDJ recombination scenarios. In a later analysis, every TCR beta chain was defined by the combination of its CDR3 amino acid sequence and its V-gene family, and reads without a unique V-gene family were dropped. In a later analysis, approximately 640 highly shared, low-generation-probability nucleotide sequences were removed to address suspected cross-contamination and a sequencing artifact. For each public chain, a later analysis derived a clonal expansion index from normalized ranks of inferred template counts within each repertoire. In a later analysis, generation probabilities were computed with a VDJ recombination model fitted to out-of-frame rearrangements, and the resulting probabilities were checked against IGoR. In a later analysis, hypergeometric tests were used to score TCR-TCR, TCR-HLA and TCR-CMV co-occurrence, with a repertoire-size bias correction applied to TCR pairs. To estimate false discovery rates, a later analysis permuted the HLA or CMV assignments 20 times. In a later analysis, co-occurring TCRs were grouped using DBSCAN, with TCRdist sequence similarity added in when clustering inside HLA-allele-positive subsets. Repertoires with fewer than 30,000 or more than 120,000 public chains, plus five repertoires with anomalous nucleotide sharing, were excluded from co-occurrence clustering. The table comes from immuneACCESS by way of TCRdb, which keeps in-frame sequences with V and J called. Part of the clones is missing from these tables; in studies checked, under half for an unresolved V gene and the rest for unknown reasons. That table furnishes V, J and clone size, whereas the DNA furnished D and trimming. For this sample the table gives over 130,000 clones, of which around 86% were detected only once. Approximately 1.1% of the sample is taken by the ten largest.

The clonotype originates from a female donor in good health and CMV-seronegative. The rearranged segments are TRBV30 and TRBJ1-2; the D gene cannot be named for sure. Sequencing input: PBMCs. The DNA sequence is TGTGCCTGGAGTGTAGAGGGATGGGATGGCTACACCTTC. Its translation reads: CAWSVEGWDGYTF.